This TCR beta chain was identified during a study of T cell changes during pregnancy in multiple sclerosis (dated by TCRdb to between 2019 and 2020). Notes on the research overall: The study looked at changes in the T cell repertoire across pregnancy in women with multiple sclerosis.

Trimming takes 3 bases from V and 6 bases from J, and the germline ends sit 12 bases apart. The germline V gene gives CDR1 as SGDLS and CDR2 as YYNGEE. The CDR3, from cysteine to phenylalanine, totals 14 residues. Only the CDR3 DNA is retained, 42 bases long and in frame from the first base. A note on this clone: What this receptor recognizes is not known. There are no base qualities to consult, and no much larger clone falls within one base.

The library was generated by the immunoSEQ multiplex PCR assay. In TCRdb, the immuneACCESS table is reduced to in-frame sequences with V and J assigned. These tables do not hold every clone; where another copy was compared, an unresolved V gene accounts for under half, and the others remain unexplained. This sample comprises 55,000 to 75,000 clones, about 93% of them detected only once. Approximately 1.5% of the sample is held by the ten biggest clonotypes. Specimen: peripheral blood, collected in the third trimester of pregnancy. Here the chain combines TRBV9 and TRBJ2-2; tentative D gene TRBD1, with 6 bases matching. The source of this sequence is a female donor in good health, enrolled as a control in a pregnancy study. The CDR3 protein is CASSATGLAGELFF. Here is the DNA: TGTGCCAGCAGCGCCACAGGGCTGGCCGGGGAGCTGTTTTTT.